This T cell receptor (beta chain) originates from a study of T cell responses to AZD1222 COVID-19 vaccine. Study-level results: Spike-specific TCR breadth and depth rose after two AZD1222 doses. Reportedly, nearly half of unique spike TCRs recognized epitopes outside B.1.351/B.1.1.7 mutations. Clonal diversity was possibly underestimated, and the donors were mostly white British, with more females. Spike-wide vaccine-associated CD4 TCRs dominated at 160-218 and 743-854.

With respect to this clone: Its antigen is not known.

Generated by immunoSEQ multiplex PCR, the TCRdb table keeps only in-frame clones and is missing some. The sample has about 110,000 clones, around 93% seen once. The sequenced sample was peripheral blood, obtained 28 days after the second AZD1222 dose. The receptor was isolated from an adult who received the AZD1222 COVID-19 vaccine.

The CDR3 loop is CASSEARWTGLTNEQYF. The CDR3, as DNA: TGTGCCAGCAGTGAAGCGCGGTGGACAGGGCTTACCAACGAGCAGTACTTC. This chain links TRBV6-1 with TRBJ2-7, with TRBD1 identical over 8 bases. V lost 0 bases to trimming and J lost 5 bases; unmatched junction nucleotides: 12. Germline CDR1 reads MNHNS; CDR2 reads SASEGT. The CDR3 totals 17 residues.